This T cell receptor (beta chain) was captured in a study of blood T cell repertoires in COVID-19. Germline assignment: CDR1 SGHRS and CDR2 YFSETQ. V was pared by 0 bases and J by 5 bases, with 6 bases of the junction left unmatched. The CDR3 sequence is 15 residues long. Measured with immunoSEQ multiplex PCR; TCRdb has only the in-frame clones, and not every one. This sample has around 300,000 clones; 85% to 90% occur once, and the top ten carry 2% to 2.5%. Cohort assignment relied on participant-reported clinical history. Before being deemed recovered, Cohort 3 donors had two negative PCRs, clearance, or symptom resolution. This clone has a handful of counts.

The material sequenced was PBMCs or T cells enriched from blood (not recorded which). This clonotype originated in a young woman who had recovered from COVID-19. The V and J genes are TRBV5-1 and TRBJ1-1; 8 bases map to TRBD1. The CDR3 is CASSLGTGSRTEAFF. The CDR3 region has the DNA TGCGCCAGCAGCTTGGGGACAGGGAGTAGAACTGAAGCTTTCTTT.